The rows below give T cell receptor beta chains drawn from one sample of a study of cytomegalovirus exposure and HLA in healthy donors. Assay used: immunoSEQ multiplex PCR; TCRdb lists only in-frame clones, some missing. The sample has about 50,000 clones. Input material: PBMCs. The receptors originated from a woman in her fifties or sixties in good health and CMV-seropositive. Each CDR3 is given with its conserved first and last residue. Fields, in order: J gene, D gene, V gene, CDR3 DNA, CDR3 protein. A D gene is named only where the DNA matches it firmly.

j_gene: TRBJ1-2; d_gene: .; v_gene: TRBV18; CDR3nt: TGTGCCAGCTCACCACAGGGGAACTATGGCTACACCTTC; CDR3aa: CASSPQGNYGYTF
j_gene: TRBJ2-7; d_gene: .; v_gene: TRBV7-9; CDR3nt: TGTGCCAGCAGCCCAGACATGCCCGAGCAGTACTTC; CDR3aa: CASSPDMPEQYF
j_gene: TRBJ2-1; d_gene: TRBD1; v_gene: TRBV7-6; CDR3nt: TGTGCCAGCAGCCTCCCGGGACAGGGTTACAATGAGCAGTTCTTC; CDR3aa: CASSLPGQGYNEQFF
j_gene: TRBJ1-1; d_gene: TRBD1; v_gene: TRBV14; CDR3nt: TGTGCCAGCAGCTTTTTACGGGACAGGGGTCGCACTGAAGCTTTCTTT; CDR3aa: CASSFLRDRGRTEAFF
j_gene: TRBJ1-6; d_gene: TRBD1; v_gene: TRBV9; CDR3nt: TGTGCCAGCAGGGGACAGGGGTCCTATAATTCACCCCTCCACTTT; CDR3aa: CASRGQGSYNSPLHF
j_gene: TRBJ1-1; d_gene: TRBD1; v_gene: TRBV15; CDR3nt: TGTGCCACCAGCTTTCGGCTTGAGGGGGCTGCTTTCTTT; CDR3aa: CATSFRLEGAAFF
j_gene: TRBJ1-2; d_gene: .; v_gene: TRBV27; CDR3nt: TGTGCCAGCAGTTTAAACGGGGATTTTGGCTACACCTTC; CDR3aa: CASSLNGDFGYTF
j_gene: TRBJ2-1; d_gene: .; v_gene: TRBV14; CDR3nt: TGTGCCAGCAGCCAAGATTCGGGGGACAATGAGCAGTTCTTC; CDR3aa: CASSQDSGDNEQFF
j_gene: TRBJ2-7; d_gene: TRBD1; v_gene: TRBV5-8; CDR3nt: TGTGCCAGCAGCAGGGGACAGGGTACCTACGAGCAGTACTTC; CDR3aa: CASSRGQGTYEQYF
j_gene: TRBJ2-3; d_gene: .; v_gene: TRBV15; CDR3nt: TGTGCCACCAGCAGAGACATATACCCGTCGCGTCCGGATACGCAGTATTTT; CDR3aa: CATSRDIYPSRPDTQYF
j_gene: TRBJ2-7; d_gene: .; v_gene: TRBV11-3; CDR3nt: TGTGCCAGCAGCTTAAGACAAACCTACGAGCAGTACTTC; CDR3aa: CASSLRQTYEQYF
j_gene: TRBJ2-7; d_gene: .; v_gene: TRBV7-2; CDR3nt: TGTGCCAGCAGCTGGGCAGGCCCCTACGAGCAGTACTTC; CDR3aa: CASSWAGPYEQYF
j_gene: TRBJ2-2; d_gene: TRBD1; v_gene: TRBV10-2; CDR3nt: TGCGCCACAACGACCCTGGACAGGGGGCACACCGGGGAGCTGTTTTTT; CDR3aa: CATTTLDRGHTGELFF
j_gene: TRBJ1-6; d_gene: .; v_gene: TRBV5-1; CDR3nt: TGCGCCAGCAGCTCGGACACCACCGTATTTAATTCACCCCTCCACTTT; CDR3aa: CASSSDTTVFNSPLHF
j_gene: TRBJ1-1; d_gene: .; v_gene: TRBV5-1; CDR3nt: TGCGCCAGCAGCTCCCAGTCCACTGAAGCTTTCTTT; CDR3aa: CASSSQSTEAFF
j_gene: TRBJ2-7; d_gene: .; v_gene: TRBV29-1; CDR3nt: TGCAGCGTTTACAGGGTAGGGGCCTACGAGCAGTACTTC; CDR3aa: CSVYRVGAYEQYF
j_gene: TRBJ1-5; d_gene: .; v_gene: TRBV19; CDR3nt: TGTGCCAGTAGTATAGATAGGGAGGTCGGTTGGGCACAGCCCCAGCATTTT; CDR3aa: CASSIDREVGWAQPQHF
j_gene: TRBJ1-2; d_gene: .; v_gene: TRBV5-1; CDR3nt: TGCGCCAGCAGCACCCGGGACAACCTAGGCTACACCTTC; CDR3aa: CASSTRDNLGYTF
j_gene: TRBJ1-5; d_gene: .; v_gene: TRBV6-6; CDR3nt: TGTGCCAGCAGTTTTTTCTCAGGGGAGGGGGATCAGCCCCAGCATTTT; CDR3aa: CASSFFSGEGDQPQHF
j_gene: TRBJ1-6; d_gene: .; v_gene: TRBV7-9; CDR3nt: TGTGCCAGCAGCCCAGAGACGGGATCACCCCTACACTTT; CDR3aa: CASSPETGSPLHF
j_gene: TRBJ2-7; d_gene: .; v_gene: TRBV28; CDR3nt: TGTGCCGGGGCAGGGGGGACCTACGAGCAGTACTTC; CDR3aa: CAGAGGTYEQYF
j_gene: TRBJ2-3; d_gene: .; v_gene: TRBV6-4; CDR3nt: TGTGCCAGCAGTGATAGGGGGGGGCCAGATACGCAGTATTTT; CDR3aa: CASSDRGGPDTQYF
j_gene: TRBJ1-5; d_gene: .; v_gene: TRBV7-9; CDR3nt: TGTGCCAGCAGCTTAGAGGGAGGTCAGCCCCAGCATTTT; CDR3aa: CASSLEGGQPQHF
j_gene: TRBJ2-2; d_gene: .; v_gene: TRBV18; CDR3nt: TGTGCCAGCTCACCTCTCGCCGTTACGGTTCCGAACACCGGGGAGCTGTTTTTT; CDR3aa: CASSPLAVTVPNTGELFF